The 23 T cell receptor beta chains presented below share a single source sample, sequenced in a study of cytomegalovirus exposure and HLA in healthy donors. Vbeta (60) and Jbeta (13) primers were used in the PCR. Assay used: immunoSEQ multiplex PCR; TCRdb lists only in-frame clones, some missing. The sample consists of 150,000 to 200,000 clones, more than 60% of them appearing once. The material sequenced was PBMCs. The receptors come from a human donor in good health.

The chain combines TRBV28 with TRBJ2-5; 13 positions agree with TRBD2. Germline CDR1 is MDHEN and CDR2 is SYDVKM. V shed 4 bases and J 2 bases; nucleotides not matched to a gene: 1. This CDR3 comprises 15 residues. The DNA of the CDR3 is TGTGCCAGCAGTTCACTAGCGGGGGGGCAAGAGACCCAGTACTTC. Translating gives CASSSLAGGQETQYF.

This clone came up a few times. CDR3: CASSFNRGTDTQYF. The CDR3 DNA is TGTGCCAGCAGTTTTAATAGGGGTACAGATACGCAGTATTTT. The genes are TRBV7-3 and TRBJ2-3, with TRBD1 as a possible D gene (5 bases). Germline loops: CDR1 SGHTA, CDR2 FQGTGA. V lost 6 bases and J lost 3, with 13 bases in between. This CDR3 region has 14 residues. The variable domain in full, completed from reference TRBV7-3 and TRBJ2-3, reads GAGVSQTPSNKVTEKGKYVELRCDPISGHTALYWYRQSLGQGPEFLIYFQGTGAADDSGLPNDRFFAVRPEGSVSTLKIQRTERGDSAVYLCASSFNRGTDTQYFGPGTRLTVL.

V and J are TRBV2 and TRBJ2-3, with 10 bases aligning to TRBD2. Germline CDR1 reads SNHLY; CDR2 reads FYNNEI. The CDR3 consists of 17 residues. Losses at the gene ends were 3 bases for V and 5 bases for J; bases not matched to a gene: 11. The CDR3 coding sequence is TGTGCCAGCAGTGATCGTCGAGCGGGGGGGCCCGGAGATACGCAGTATTTT. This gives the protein CASSDRRAGGPGDTQYF.

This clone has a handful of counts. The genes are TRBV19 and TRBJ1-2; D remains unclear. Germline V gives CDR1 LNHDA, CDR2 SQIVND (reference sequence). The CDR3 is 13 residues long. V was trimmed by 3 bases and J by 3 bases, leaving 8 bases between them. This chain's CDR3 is CASSIRQDYGYTF. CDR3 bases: TGTGCCAGTAGTATCCGGCAGGACTATGGCTACACCTTC.

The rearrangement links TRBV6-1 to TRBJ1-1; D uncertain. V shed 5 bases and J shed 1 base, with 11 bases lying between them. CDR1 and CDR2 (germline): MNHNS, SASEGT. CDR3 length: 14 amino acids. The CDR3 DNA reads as TGTGCCAGCAGTTTTGCAGCGACGAACACTGAAGCTTTCTTT. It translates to CASSFAATNTEAFF.

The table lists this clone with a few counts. The CDR3 loop is CASTSDRGNSPLHF. The CDR3 region has the DNA TGTGCCAGCACCTCGGACAGGGGTAATTCACCCCTCCACTTT. V gene TRBV27 combines with J gene TRBJ1-6, with 9 bases identical to TRBD1. The CDR3 has 14 amino acids. Looked up from germline, CDR1 is MNHEY and CDR2 is SMNVEV (reference sequence). V shed 7 bases and J 6 bases; nucleotides not matched to a gene: 4.

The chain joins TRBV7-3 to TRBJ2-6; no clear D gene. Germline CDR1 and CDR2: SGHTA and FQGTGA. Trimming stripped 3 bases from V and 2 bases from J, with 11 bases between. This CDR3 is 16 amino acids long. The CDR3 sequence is CASSLGSRPGANVLTF. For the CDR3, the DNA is TGTGCCAGCAGCTTGGGCAGTAGGCCTGGGGCCAACGTCCTGACTTTC.

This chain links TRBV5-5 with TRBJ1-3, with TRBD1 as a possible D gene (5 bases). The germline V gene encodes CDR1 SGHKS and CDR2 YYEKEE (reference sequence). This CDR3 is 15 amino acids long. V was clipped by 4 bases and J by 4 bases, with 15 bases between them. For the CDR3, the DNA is TGTGCCAGCAGCCCCTCAGGGAATTCGGGAAACACCATATATTTT. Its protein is CASSPSGNSGNTIYF.

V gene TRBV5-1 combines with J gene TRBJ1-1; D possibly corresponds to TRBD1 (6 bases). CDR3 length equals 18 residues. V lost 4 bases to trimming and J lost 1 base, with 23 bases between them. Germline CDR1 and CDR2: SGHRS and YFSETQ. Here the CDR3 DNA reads TGCGCCAGCAGCCTTTCCCCAAGGAGGGGGGGGACGAACACTGAAGCTTTCTTT. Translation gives CASSLSPRRGGTNTEAFF.

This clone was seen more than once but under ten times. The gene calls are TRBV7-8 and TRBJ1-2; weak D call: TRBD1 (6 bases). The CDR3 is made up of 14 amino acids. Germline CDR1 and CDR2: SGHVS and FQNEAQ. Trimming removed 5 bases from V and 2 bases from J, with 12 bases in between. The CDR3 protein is CASSHHRENYGYTF. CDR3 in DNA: TGTGCCAGCAGCCACCACAGGGAAAACTATGGCTACACCTTC.

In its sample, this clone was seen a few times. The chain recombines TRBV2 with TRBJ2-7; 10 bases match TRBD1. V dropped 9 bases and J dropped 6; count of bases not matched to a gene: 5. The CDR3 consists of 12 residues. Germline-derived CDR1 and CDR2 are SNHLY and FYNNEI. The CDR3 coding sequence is TGTGCCAGGAAGGACAGGGGGGGCGAGCAGTACTTC. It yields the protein CARKDRGGEQYF.

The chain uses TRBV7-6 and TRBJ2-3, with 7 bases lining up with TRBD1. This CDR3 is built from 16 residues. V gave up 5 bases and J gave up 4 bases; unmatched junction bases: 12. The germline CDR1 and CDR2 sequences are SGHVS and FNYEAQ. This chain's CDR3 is CASSQRQGSPADTQYF. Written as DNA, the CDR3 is TGTGCCAGCAGCCAGAGACAGGGCTCCCCCGCAGATACGCAGTATTTT.

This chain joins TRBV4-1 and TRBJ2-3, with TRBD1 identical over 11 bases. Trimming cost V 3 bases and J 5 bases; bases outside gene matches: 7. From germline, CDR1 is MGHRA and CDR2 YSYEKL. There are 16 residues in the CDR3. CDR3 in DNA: TGCGCCAGCAGCCAGCTGGGGACAGGGGGACAAGATACGCAGTATTTT. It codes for CASSQLGTGGQDTQYF.

CDR3 sequence: CASTGAQYF. For the CDR3, the DNA is TGTGCCAGCACAGGGGCCCAGTACTTC. The rearrangement uses TRBV3-1 (or the pseudogene TRBV3-2) and TRBJ2-5; TRBD1 is a possible D gene (6 bases). Trimming took 7 bases from V and 9 from J, leaving 6 bases between them. The germline V gene encodes CDR1 LGHDT and CDR2 YNNKEL (reference sequence). CDR3 length: 9 residues.

DNA of the CDR3: TGTGCCAGCAGCTCCGGGACAGGGGTCGACGAGCAGTACTTC. Its protein product is CASSSGTGVDEQYF. This chain joins TRBV7-6 and TRBJ2-7; 10 bases agree with TRBD1. The V gene's germline CDR1 is SGHVS and CDR2 FNYEAQ. CDR3 length equals 14 residues. The V and J ends lost 4 bases and 5 bases, in that order; junction bases with no gene match: 5.

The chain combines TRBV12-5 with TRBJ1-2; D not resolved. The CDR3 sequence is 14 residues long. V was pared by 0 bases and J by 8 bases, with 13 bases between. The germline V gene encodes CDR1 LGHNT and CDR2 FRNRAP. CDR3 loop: CASGLVPGIVGYTF. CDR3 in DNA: TGTGCTAGTGGTTTGGTACCGGGGATAGTAGGCTACACCTTC.

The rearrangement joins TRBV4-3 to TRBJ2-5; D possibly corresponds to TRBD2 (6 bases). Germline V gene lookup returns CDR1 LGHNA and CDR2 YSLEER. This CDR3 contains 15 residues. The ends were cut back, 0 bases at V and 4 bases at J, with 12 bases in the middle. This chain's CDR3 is CASSQEEGLGETQYF. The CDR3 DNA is TGCGCCAGCAGCCAAGAGGAGGGCTTGGGAGAGACCCAGTACTTC.

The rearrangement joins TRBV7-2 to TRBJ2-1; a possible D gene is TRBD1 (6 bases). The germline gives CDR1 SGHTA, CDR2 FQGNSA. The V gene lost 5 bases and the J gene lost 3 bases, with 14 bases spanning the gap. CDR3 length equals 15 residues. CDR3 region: CASSVPGHHYNEQFF. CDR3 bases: TGTGCCAGCAGCGTACCGGGACATCACTACAATGAGCAGTTCTTC.

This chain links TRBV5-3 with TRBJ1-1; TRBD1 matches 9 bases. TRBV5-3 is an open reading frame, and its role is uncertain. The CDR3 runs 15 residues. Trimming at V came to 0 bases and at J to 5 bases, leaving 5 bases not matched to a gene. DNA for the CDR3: TGTGCCAGAAGCTTGGTTGTCGGGACAGGGACTGAAGCTTTCTTT. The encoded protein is CARSLVVGTGTEAFF.

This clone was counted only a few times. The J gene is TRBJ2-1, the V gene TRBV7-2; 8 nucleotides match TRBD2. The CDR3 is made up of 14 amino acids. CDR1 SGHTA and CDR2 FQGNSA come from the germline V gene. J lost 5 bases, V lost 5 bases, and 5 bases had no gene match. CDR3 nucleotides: TGTGCCAGCAGCCCAGCGGGGGTTAACAATGAGCAGTTCTTC. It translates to CASSPAGVNNEQFF.

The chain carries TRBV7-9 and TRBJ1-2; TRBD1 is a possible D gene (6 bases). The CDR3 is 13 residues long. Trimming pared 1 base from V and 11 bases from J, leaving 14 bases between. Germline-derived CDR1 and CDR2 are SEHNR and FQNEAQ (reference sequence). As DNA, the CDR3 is TGTGCCAGCAGCTTAGGGGAACAGGGAAGGTACACCTTC. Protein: CASSLGEQGRYTF.

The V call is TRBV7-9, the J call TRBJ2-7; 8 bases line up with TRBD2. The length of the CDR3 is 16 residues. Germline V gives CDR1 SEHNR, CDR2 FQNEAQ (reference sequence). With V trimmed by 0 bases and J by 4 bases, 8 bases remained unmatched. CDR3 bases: TGTGCCAGCAGCTTAGCGCAGGTAGCGGGGACTTACGAGCAGTACTTC. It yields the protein CASSLAQVAGTYEQYF.

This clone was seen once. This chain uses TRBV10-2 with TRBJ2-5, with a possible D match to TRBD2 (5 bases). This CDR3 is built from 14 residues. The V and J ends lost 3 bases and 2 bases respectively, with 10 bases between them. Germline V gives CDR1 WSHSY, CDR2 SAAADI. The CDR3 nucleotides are TGCGCCAGCAGTGAAATCGGGGTACAAGAGACCCAGTACTTC. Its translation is CASSEIGVQETQYF.